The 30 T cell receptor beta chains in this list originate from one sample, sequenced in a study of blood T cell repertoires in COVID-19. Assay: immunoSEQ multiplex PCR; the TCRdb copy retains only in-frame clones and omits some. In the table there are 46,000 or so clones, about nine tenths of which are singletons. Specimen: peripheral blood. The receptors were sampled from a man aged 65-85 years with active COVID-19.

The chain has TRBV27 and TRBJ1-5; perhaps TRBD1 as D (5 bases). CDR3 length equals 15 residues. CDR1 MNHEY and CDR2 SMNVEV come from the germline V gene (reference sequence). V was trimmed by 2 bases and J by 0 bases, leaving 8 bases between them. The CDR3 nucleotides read TGTGCCAGCAGTTTAGCAGGGTATAGCAATCAGCCCCAGCATTTT. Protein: CASSLAGYSNQPQHF.

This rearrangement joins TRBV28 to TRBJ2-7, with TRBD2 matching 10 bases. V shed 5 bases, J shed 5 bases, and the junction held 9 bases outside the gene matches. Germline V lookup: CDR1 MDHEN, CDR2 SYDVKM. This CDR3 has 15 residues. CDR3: CASSLISGGMNEQYF. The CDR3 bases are TGTGCCAGCAGTCTAATTAGCGGGGGGATGAACGAGCAGTACTTC.

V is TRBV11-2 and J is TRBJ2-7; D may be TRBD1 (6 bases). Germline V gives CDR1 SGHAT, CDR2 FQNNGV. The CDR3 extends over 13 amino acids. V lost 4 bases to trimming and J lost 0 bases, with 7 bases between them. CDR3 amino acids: CASSSDSSYEQYF. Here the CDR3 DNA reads TGTGCCAGCAGCTCGGACAGCTCCTACGAGCAGTACTTC.

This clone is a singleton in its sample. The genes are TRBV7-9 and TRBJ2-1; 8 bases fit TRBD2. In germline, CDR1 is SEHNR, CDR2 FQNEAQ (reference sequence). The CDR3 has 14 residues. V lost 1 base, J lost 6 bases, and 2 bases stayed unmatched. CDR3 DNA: TGTGCCAGCAGCTTAGGACTAGCGAGCAATGAGCAGTTCTTC. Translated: CASSLGLASNEQFF.

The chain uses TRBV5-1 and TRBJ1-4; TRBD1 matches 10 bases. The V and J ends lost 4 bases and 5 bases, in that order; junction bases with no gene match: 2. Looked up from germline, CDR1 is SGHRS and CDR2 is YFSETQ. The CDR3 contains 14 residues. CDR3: CASSTGQGNEKLFF. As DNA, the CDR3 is TGCGCCAGCAGCACGGGACAGGGGAATGAAAAACTGTTTTTT.

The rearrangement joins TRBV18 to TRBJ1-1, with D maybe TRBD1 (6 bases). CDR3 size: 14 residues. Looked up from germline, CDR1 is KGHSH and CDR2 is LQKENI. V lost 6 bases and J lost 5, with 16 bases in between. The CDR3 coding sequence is TGTGCCAGCTCTCGAGAAGGGGGTCTGACTGAAGCTTTCTTT. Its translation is CASSREGGLTEAFF.

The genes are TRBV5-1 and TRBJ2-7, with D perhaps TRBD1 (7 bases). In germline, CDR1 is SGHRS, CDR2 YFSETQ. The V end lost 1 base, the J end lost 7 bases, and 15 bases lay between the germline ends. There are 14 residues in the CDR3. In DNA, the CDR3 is TGCGCCAGCAGCTTGATGGAGGGGGCGTATGAGCAGTACTTC. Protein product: CASSLMEGAYEQYF.

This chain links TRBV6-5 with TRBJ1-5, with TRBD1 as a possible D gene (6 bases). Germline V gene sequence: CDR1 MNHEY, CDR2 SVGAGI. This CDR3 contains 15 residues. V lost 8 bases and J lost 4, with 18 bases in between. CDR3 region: CASAPPRGGNQPQHF. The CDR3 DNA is TGTGCCAGCGCGCCCCCAAGGGGGGGGAATCAGCCCCAGCATTTT.

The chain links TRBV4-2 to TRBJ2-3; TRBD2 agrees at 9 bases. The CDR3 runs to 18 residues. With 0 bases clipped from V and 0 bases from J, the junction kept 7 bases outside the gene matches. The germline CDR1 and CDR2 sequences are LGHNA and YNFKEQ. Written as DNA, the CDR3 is TGTGCCAGCAGCCAAGATACGGCTAGCGGGACTAGCACAGATACGCAGTATTTT. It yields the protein CASSQDTASGTSTDTQYF.

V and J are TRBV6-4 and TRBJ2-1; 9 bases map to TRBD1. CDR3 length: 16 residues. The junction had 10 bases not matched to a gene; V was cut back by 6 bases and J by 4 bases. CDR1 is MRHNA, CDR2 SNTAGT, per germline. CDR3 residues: CASSARDRVLYNEQFF. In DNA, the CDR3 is TGTGCCAGCAGCGCCCGGGACAGGGTATTATACAATGAGCAGTTCTTC.

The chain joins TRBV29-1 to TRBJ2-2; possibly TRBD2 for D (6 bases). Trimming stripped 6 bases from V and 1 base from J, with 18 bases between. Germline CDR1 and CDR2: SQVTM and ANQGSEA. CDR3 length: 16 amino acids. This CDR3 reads CSVGAAGIGNTGELFF. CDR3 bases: TGCAGCGTCGGGGCGGCGGGGATCGGGAACACCGGGGAGCTGTTTTTT.

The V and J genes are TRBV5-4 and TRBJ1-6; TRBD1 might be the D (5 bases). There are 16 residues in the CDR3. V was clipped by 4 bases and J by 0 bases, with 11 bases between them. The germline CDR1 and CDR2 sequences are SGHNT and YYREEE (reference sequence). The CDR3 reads CASSPQGLSYNSPLHF. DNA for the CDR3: TGTGCCAGCAGCCCCCAGGGCCTCTCCTATAATTCACCCCTCCACTTT.

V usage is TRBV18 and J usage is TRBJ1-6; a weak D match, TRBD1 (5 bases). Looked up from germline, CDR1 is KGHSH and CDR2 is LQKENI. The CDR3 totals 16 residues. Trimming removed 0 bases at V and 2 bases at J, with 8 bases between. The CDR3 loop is CASSPPDRTYNSPLHF. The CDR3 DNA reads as TGTGCCAGCTCACCACCAGACAGAACCTATAATTCACCCCTCCACTTT.

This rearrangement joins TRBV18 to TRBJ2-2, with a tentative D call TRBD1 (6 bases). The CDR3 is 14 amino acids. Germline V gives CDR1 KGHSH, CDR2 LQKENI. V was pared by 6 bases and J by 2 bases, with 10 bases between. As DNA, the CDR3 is TGTGCCAGCTCGTTGGGGGCAAACACCGGGGAGCTGTTTTTT. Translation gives CASSLGANTGELFF.

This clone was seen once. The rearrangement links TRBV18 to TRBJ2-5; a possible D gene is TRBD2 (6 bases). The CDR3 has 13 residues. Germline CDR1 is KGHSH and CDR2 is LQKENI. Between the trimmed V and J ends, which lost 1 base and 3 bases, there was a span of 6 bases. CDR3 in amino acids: CASSPLAEETQYF. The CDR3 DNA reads TGTGCCAGCTCACCACTAGCGGAAGAGACCCAGTACTTC. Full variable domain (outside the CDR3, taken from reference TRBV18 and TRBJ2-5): NAGVMQNPRHLVRRRGQEARLRCSPMKGHSHVYWYRQLPEEGLKFMVYLQKENIIDESGMPKERFSAEFPKEGPSILRIQQVVRGDSAAYFCASSPLAEETQYFGPGTRLLVL.

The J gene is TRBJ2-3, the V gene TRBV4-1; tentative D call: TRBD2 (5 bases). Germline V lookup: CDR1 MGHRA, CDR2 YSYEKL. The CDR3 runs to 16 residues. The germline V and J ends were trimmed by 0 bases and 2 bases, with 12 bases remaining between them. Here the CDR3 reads CASSQDRGSATDTQYF. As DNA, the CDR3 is TGCGCCAGCAGCCAAGATCGGGGTAGCGCCACAGATACGCAGTATTTT.

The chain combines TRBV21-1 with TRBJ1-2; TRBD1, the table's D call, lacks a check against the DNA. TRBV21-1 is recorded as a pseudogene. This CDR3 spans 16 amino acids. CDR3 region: CASSKPRDRDGYGYTF. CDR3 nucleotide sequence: TGTGCCAGCAGCAAACCCCGGGACAGGGATGGTTATGGCTACACCTTC.

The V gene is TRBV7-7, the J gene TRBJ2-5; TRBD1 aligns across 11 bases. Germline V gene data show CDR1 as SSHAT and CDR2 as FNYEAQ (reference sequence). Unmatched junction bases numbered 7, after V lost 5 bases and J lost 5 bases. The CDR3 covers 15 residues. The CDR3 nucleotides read TGTGCCAGCAGCACCGGACAGGGGGCGAGTGAGACCCAGTACTTC. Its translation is CASSTGQGASETQYF.

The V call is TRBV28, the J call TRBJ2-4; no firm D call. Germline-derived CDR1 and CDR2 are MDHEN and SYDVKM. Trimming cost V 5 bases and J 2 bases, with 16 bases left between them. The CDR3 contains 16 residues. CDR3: CASSLRSGGTKNIQYF. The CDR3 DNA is TGTGCCAGCAGTCTGAGGAGTGGTGGAACCAAAAACATTCAGTACTTC.

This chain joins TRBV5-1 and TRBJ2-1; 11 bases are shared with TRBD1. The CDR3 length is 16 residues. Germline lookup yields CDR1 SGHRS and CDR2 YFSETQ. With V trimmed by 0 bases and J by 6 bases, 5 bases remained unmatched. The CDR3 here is CASSLVSGTGGNEQFF. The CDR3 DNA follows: TGCGCCAGCAGCTTGGTCTCCGGGACAGGGGGCAATGAGCAGTTCTTC.

Here the CDR3 DNA reads TGTGCCAGCAGAGACAGGTTTAGCAATCAGCCCCAGCATTTT. Translated, it gives CASRDRFSNQPQHF. The chain is built from TRBV28 and TRBJ1-5; weak D call: TRBD1 (6 bases). V lost 6 bases, J lost 0 bases, and 9 bases lay in between. The CDR3 consists of 14 residues. Germline CDR1 MDHEN, CDR2 SYDVKM. The whole variable domain, filled in from reference TRBV28 and TRBJ1-5, reads DVKVTQSSRYLVKRTGEKVFLECVQDMDHENMFWYRQDPGLGLRLIYFSYDVKMKEKGDIPEGYSVSREKKERFSLILESASTNQTSMYLCASRDRFSNQPQHFGDGTRLSIL.

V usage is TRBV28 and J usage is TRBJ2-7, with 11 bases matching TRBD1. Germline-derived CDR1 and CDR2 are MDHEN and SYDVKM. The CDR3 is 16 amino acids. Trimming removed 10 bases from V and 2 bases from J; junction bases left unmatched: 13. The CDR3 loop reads CAIRPSPGQGAYEQYF. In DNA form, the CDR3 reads TGTGCCATCCGCCCTTCCCCGGGACAGGGGGCCTACGAGCAGTACTTC.

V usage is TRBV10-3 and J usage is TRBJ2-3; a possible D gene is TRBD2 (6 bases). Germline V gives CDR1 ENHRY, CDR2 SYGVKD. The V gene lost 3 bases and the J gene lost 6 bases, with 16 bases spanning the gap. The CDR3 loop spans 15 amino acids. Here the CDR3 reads CAISEPGKSGDTQYF. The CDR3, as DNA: TGTGCCATCAGTGAACCAGGCAAAAGCGGGGATACGCAGTATTTT.

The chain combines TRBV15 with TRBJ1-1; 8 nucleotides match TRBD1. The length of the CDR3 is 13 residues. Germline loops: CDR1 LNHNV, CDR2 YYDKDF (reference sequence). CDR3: CVTGGQLNTEAFF. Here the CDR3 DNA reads TGTGTTACAGGGGGACAGCTGAACACTGAAGCTTTCTTT.

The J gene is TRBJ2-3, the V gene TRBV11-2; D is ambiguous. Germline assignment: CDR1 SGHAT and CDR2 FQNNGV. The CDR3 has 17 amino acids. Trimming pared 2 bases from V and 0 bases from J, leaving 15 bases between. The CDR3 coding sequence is TGTGCCAGCAGCTTACGGGTCCTCTATTCTAGCACAGATACGCAGTATTTT. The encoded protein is CASSLRVLYSSTDTQYF.

The CDR3 is CASSPFEREFLGEQFF. In nucleotides, the CDR3 is TGTGCCAGCTCACCTTTTGAGCGGGAGTTCCTTGGGGAGCAGTTCTTC. V usage is TRBV18 and J usage is TRBJ2-1; 8 bases fit TRBD2. CDR1 and CDR2 (germline): KGHSH, LQKENI. The CDR3 consists of 16 residues. J lost 10 bases, V lost 3 bases, and 14 bases had no gene match.

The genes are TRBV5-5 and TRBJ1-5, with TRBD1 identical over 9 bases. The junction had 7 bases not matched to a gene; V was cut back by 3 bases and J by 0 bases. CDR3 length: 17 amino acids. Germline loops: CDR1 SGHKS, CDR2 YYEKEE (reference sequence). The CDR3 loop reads CASSSGQGYNSNQPQHF. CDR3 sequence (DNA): TGTGCCAGCAGCTCGGGACAGGGATATAATAGCAATCAGCCCCAGCATTTT. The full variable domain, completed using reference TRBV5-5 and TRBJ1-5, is DAGVTQSPTHLIKTRGQQVTLRCSPISGHKSVSWYQQVLGQGPQFIFQYYEKEERGRGNFPDRFSARQFPNYSSELNVNALLLGDSALYLCASSSGQGYNSNQPQHFGDGTRLSIL.

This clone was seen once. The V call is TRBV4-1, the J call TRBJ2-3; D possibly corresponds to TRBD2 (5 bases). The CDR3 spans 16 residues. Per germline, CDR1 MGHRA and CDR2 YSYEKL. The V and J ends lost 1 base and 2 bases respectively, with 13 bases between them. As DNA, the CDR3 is TGCGCCAGCAGCCAAGCTAGGACTCGCCCCACAGATACGCAGTATTTT. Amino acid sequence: CASSQARTRPTDTQYF.

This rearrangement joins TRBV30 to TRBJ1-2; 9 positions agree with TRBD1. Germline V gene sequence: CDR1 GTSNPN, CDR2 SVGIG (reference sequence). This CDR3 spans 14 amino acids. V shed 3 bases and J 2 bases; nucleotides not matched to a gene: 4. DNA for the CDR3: TGTGCCTGGAGGTCCGACAGGGGGAACTATGGCTACACCTTC. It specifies CAWRSDRGNYGYTF.

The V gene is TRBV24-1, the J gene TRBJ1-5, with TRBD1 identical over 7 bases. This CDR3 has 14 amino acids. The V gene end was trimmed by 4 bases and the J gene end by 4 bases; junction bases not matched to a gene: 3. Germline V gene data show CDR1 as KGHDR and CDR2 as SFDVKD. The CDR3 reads CATSDPTGNQPQHF. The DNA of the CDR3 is TGTGCCACCAGTGACCCGACAGGGAATCAGCCCCAGCATTTT.